A selection of T cell receptor beta chains follows, all from one sample in a study of control samples from healthy donors and cancer patients. TCRdb keeps only in-frame clones here, not all; method: immunoSEQ multiplex PCR. The table has approximately 70,000 clones, about nine tenths seen once. Sample: PBMCs. All receptors come from a woman in her fifties or sixties with colorectal cancer. CDR3s include the opening cysteine and the closing phenylalanine or tryptophan. Each record gives: clone size, D gene, J gene, V gene, CDR3 DNA, CDR3 protein. The D gene is left open where the match is weak. A row's size may be missing; if present it is once, few, many or a size class.

abundance: -
d_gene: -
j_gene: TRBJ2-3
v_gene: TRBV15
CDR3nt: TGTGCCACCAGCAGAGCTAGTGGGGGGCTCACAGATACGCAGTATTTT
CDR3aa: CATSRASGGLTDTQYF

abundance: once
d_gene: TRBD1
j_gene: TRBJ1-4
v_gene: TRBV5-1
CDR3nt: TGCGCCAGCAGCCTAAGTAGGGGGCCAGATGAAAAACTGTTTTTT
CDR3aa: CASSLSRGPDEKLFF

abundance: once
d_gene: -
j_gene: TRBJ2-5
v_gene: TRBV3-1/TRBV3-2
CDR3nt: TGTGCCAGCAGCCATGCAGGGGGGGGCCAAGAGACCCAGTACTTC
CDR3aa: CASSHAGGGQETQYF

abundance: once
d_gene: -
j_gene: TRBJ1-4
v_gene: TRBV19
CDR3nt: TGTGCCAGTAGTATCCAGGGGATGGTGGAAAAACTGTTTTTT
CDR3aa: CASSIQGMVEKLFF

abundance: -
d_gene: -
j_gene: TRBJ1-4
v_gene: TRBV2
CDR3nt: TGTGCCAGCAGCCCTCCGGGGAATACCGGTGAAAAACTGTTTTTT
CDR3aa: CASSPPGNTGEKLFF

abundance: -
d_gene: -
j_gene: TRBJ2-2
v_gene: TRBV9
CDR3nt: TGTGCCAGCAGCGTAGCCAGCCGGGGCACCGGGGAGCTGTTTTTT
CDR3aa: CASSVASRGTGELFF

abundance: -
d_gene: -
j_gene: TRBJ2-2
v_gene: TRBV11-2
CDR3nt: TGTGCCAGCAGCCCTAGCCGTATCGGGCTGTTTTTT
CDR3aa: CASSPSRIGLFF

abundance: -
d_gene: TRBD1
j_gene: TRBJ1-2
v_gene: TRBV9
CDR3nt: TGTGCCAGCAGCCCATTCGACAGGGGGCAGCGCTACACCTTC
CDR3aa: CASSPFDRGQRYTF

abundance: -
d_gene: TRBD1
j_gene: TRBJ1-1
v_gene: TRBV7-9
CDR3nt: TGTGCCAGCAGCTTACAGGGGGGGGTCACTGAAGCTTTCTTT
CDR3aa: CASSLQGGVTEAFF

abundance: -
d_gene: -
j_gene: TRBJ1-2
v_gene: TRBV11-2
CDR3nt: TGTGCCAGCGCCTCCATTAAAAGCCATGGCTACACCTTC
CDR3aa: CASASIKSHGYTF

abundance: -
d_gene: -
j_gene: TRBJ1-2
v_gene: TRBV12-3/TRBV12-4
CDR3nt: TGTGCCAGCAGTTACAGGGCTAGGGGCTACACCTTC
CDR3aa: CASSYRARGYTF

abundance: -
d_gene: -
j_gene: TRBJ2-3
v_gene: TRBV2
CDR3nt: TGTGCCAGCAGCGCTAGCGGCACAGATACGCAGTATTTT
CDR3aa: CASSASGTDTQYF

abundance: -
d_gene: -
j_gene: TRBJ1-2
v_gene: TRBV4-1
CDR3nt: TGCGCCAGCAGCCAAGGCCGATTTACAGGGATTTATGGCTACACCTTC
CDR3aa: CASSQGRFTGIYGYTF

abundance: -
d_gene: -
j_gene: TRBJ2-2
v_gene: TRBV13
CDR3nt: TGTGCCAGCAGCTCCTTGGGGGGGGCCACCGGGGAGCTGTTTTTT
CDR3aa: CASSSLGGATGELFF

abundance: -
d_gene: -
j_gene: TRBJ1-1
v_gene: TRBV5-1
CDR3nt: TGCGCCAGCAGCCCGGACCTTGAAGCTTTCTTT
CDR3aa: CASSPDLEAFF

abundance: -
d_gene: -
j_gene: TRBJ2-5
v_gene: TRBV9
CDR3nt: TGTGCCAGCAGCGAGGACCGCGCAGAGACCCAGTACTTC
CDR3aa: CASSEDRAETQYF

abundance: -
d_gene: -
j_gene: TRBJ1-5
v_gene: TRBV6-5
CDR3nt: TGTGCCAGCAGTTACTCGAGGGATAGCAATCAGCCCCAGCATTTT
CDR3aa: CASSYSRDSNQPQHF

abundance: -
d_gene: -
j_gene: TRBJ1-5
v_gene: TRBV6-6
CDR3nt: TGTGCCAGCGGAAGTCAGCCCCAGCATTTT
CDR3aa: CASGSQPQHF

abundance: -
d_gene: -
j_gene: TRBJ1-5
v_gene: TRBV7-2
CDR3nt: TGTGCCAGCAGCTTTTCGGGGGGTTTGGTTCAGCCCCAGCATTTT
CDR3aa: CASSFSGGLVQPQHF

abundance: -
d_gene: TRBD1
j_gene: TRBJ2-2
v_gene: TRBV15
CDR3nt: TGTGCCACCAGCAGAGTCAGGACAGGCAACACCGGGGAGCTGTTTTTT
CDR3aa: CATSRVRTGNTGELFF

abundance: -
d_gene: -
j_gene: TRBJ1-3
v_gene: TRBV3-1/TRBV3-2
CDR3nt: TGTGCCAGCAGCCCGGACCTCAGCTCTGGAAACACCATATATTTT
CDR3aa: CASSPDLSSGNTIYF

abundance: -
d_gene: -
j_gene: TRBJ1-1
v_gene: TRBV19
CDR3nt: TGTGCCAGTAGAACAGGGCCAGGGAACACTGAAGCTTTCTTT
CDR3aa: CASRTGPGNTEAFF

abundance: once
d_gene: -
j_gene: TRBJ1-3
v_gene: TRBV15
CDR3nt: TGTGCCACCAGCAGAGTCCTCTACAGCGGCTCTGGAAACACCATATATTTT
CDR3aa: CATSRVLYSGSGNTIYF

abundance: -
d_gene: TRBD1
j_gene: TRBJ2-7
v_gene: TRBV6-5
CDR3nt: TGTGCCAGCAGTATCGGGACAGCCTACGAGCAGTACTTC
CDR3aa: CASSIGTAYEQYF

abundance: -
d_gene: TRBD2
j_gene: TRBJ2-2
v_gene: TRBV6-5
CDR3nt: TGTGCCAGCTCCGAGCGGGGGGGAGGCGGGGAGCTGTTTTTT
CDR3aa: CASSERGGGGELFF

abundance: -
d_gene: TRBD1
j_gene: TRBJ1-1
v_gene: TRBV6-2/TRBV6-3
CDR3nt: TGTGCCAGCAGTGATGGACAGGCTGGACGTACTGAAGCTTTCTTT
CDR3aa: CASSDGQAGRTEAFF

abundance: once
d_gene: TRBD1
j_gene: TRBJ1-1
v_gene: TRBV5-1
CDR3nt: TGCGCCAGCAGCTTCGAAACAGGGGCTGACCGGAACACTGAAGCTTTCTTT
CDR3aa: CASSFETGADRNTEAFF

abundance: -
d_gene: -
j_gene: TRBJ1-1
v_gene: TRBV27
CDR3nt: TGTGCCAGCGCCCTCGGATGGGCTATGAACACTGAAGCTTTCTTT
CDR3aa: CASALGWAMNTEAFF

abundance: -
d_gene: -
j_gene: TRBJ1-2
v_gene: TRBV6-1
CDR3nt: TGTGCCAGCAGTGAAGCGGGAGGGGGTAGGAACTATGGCTACACCTTC
CDR3aa: CASSEAGGGRNYGYTF

abundance: -
d_gene: -
j_gene: TRBJ1-2
v_gene: TRBV5-1
CDR3nt: TGCGCCAGCAGCTTTTCAGGGGTGGATGGCTACACCTTC
CDR3aa: CASSFSGVDGYTF

abundance: -
d_gene: -
j_gene: TRBJ2-1
v_gene: TRBV11-2
CDR3nt: TGTGCCAGCAGCTCCGGACCTGCCAATGAGCAGTTCTTC
CDR3aa: CASSSGPANEQFF

abundance: -
d_gene: TRBD1
j_gene: TRBJ1-4
v_gene: TRBV2
CDR3nt: TGTGCCAGCAGTACCATCGGGACAGGGCTCGAAAAACTGTTTTTT
CDR3aa: CASSTIGTGLEKLFF

abundance: -
d_gene: TRBD1
j_gene: TRBJ1-4
v_gene: TRBV5-1
CDR3nt: TGCGCCAGCAGCCCGGGACAGGTCTTTAATGAAAAACTGTTTTTT
CDR3aa: CASSPGQVFNEKLFF

abundance: -
d_gene: -
j_gene: TRBJ2-5
v_gene: TRBV5-1
CDR3nt: TGCGCCAGCAGCTTGGGACCCGGGACTTGGGAAGAGACCCAGTACTTC
CDR3aa: CASSLGPGTWEETQYF

abundance: once
d_gene: -
j_gene: TRBJ2-1
v_gene: TRBV7-8
CDR3nt: TGTGCCAGCAGCTTCTCACCTGGGGTCGGTGAGCAGTTCTTC
CDR3aa: CASSFSPGVGEQFF

abundance: -
d_gene: TRBD1
j_gene: TRBJ2-3
v_gene: TRBV28
CDR3nt: TGTGCCAGCAGTCACGGACAGGGCTTTTTGACGCAGTATTTT
CDR3aa: CASSHGQGFLTQYF

abundance: -
d_gene: TRBD1
j_gene: TRBJ2-3
v_gene: TRBV3-1/TRBV3-2
CDR3nt: TGTGCCAGCAGCCAATACGGGACAGGGTCAGATACGCAGTATTTT
CDR3aa: CASSQYGTGSDTQYF

abundance: -
d_gene: TRBD2
j_gene: TRBJ2-5
v_gene: TRBV2
CDR3nt: TGTGCCAGCATAGATCGGCTAGCGGATTTAGGGACCCAGTACTTC
CDR3aa: CASIDRLADLGTQYF

abundance: -
d_gene: -
j_gene: TRBJ2-7
v_gene: TRBV19
CDR3nt: TGTGCCAGTAGTATCCAGGGACTCGCCTACGAGCAGTACTTC
CDR3aa: CASSIQGLAYEQYF

abundance: -
d_gene: -
j_gene: TRBJ2-3
v_gene: TRBV7-8
CDR3nt: TGTGCCAGCAGCTCCCAGCCCGTCGATACGCAGTATTTT
CDR3aa: CASSSQPVDTQYF

abundance: -
d_gene: -
j_gene: TRBJ1-2
v_gene: TRBV30
CDR3nt: TGTGCCGGAGTCAAAGACGGAATTAACTATGGCTACACCTTC
CDR3aa: CAGVKDGINYGYTF

abundance: -
d_gene: -
j_gene: TRBJ2-7
v_gene: TRBV10-3
CDR3nt: TGTGCCATCAGCGGGGAGGCCGACGAGCAGTACTTC
CDR3aa: CAISGEADEQYF

abundance: -
d_gene: -
j_gene: TRBJ1-4
v_gene: TRBV18
CDR3nt: TGTGCCAGCTCACCACCAGGGACACGCAACGAAAAACTGTTTTTT
CDR3aa: CASSPPGTRNEKLFF

abundance: once
d_gene: TRBD1
j_gene: TRBJ1-2
v_gene: TRBV2
CDR3nt: TGTGCCAGCAGTGGGTTGGGACAGGGTAACGCCTACACCTTC
CDR3aa: CASSGLGQGNAYTF